This TCR beta chain emerged from a study of blood T cell repertoires in COVID-19. The CDR3 is 15 residues long. The V gene end was trimmed by 6 bases and the J gene end by 0 bases; junction bases not matched to a gene: 6. The germline CDR1 and CDR2 sequences are LNHDA and SQIVND (reference sequence). The table came from immunoSEQ multiplex PCR; TCRdb's copy has only in-frame clones and leaves some out. The sample yields around 90,000 clones, about four fifths seen once. Material: peripheral blood. This TCR was recovered from a human donor in a cohort sampled during active COVID-19. This chain links TRBV19 with TRBJ2-3; TRBD1 agrees at 7 bases. The CDR3 DNA reads TGTGCCAGTAGCTCCGGGACAGCTAGCACAGATACGCAGTATTTT. Encoded protein: CASSSGTASTDTQYF. The full variable domain, with the rest looked up from reference TRBV19 and TRBJ2-3, is DGGITQSPKYLFRKEGQNVTLSCEQNLNHDAMYWYRQDPGQGLRLIYYSQIVNDFQKGDIAEGYSVSREKKESFPLTVTSAQKNPTAFYLCASSSGTASTDTQYFGPGTRLTVL.